Below are 10 T cell receptor beta chains sequenced from a single sample in a study of regulatory T cells in long-lasting Graves disease. In building TCR beta libraries, iRepertoire HTBI primers were used together with Arm-PCR of CDR3 regions. From the multiplex PCR reads, TCRdb called clonotypes with MiXCR, one entry per CDR3 protein. Here the sample spans a few hundred thousand distinct CDR3 sequences, roughly a quarter being singletons. Time point described: persistent/refractory GD, antithyroid drugs over 5 years with positive TRAb. PBMC RNA was the source of the TCR library. The specimen comprised peripheral blood mononuclear cells (PBMCs), sampled when the disease was refractory, from a patient treated with antithyroid drugs. These receptors were collected from a female donor with Graves disease.

Turning to this clonotype: A much larger clone lies one base from this, so it may be a read error. The CDR3, as DNA: TGCGGTGCTAGTCCACAGGGGGCGCGGGGCTACACCTTC. It translates to CGASPQGARGYTF. The J gene is TRBJ1-2, the V gene TRBV20-1; 9 bases agree with TRBD1. There are 13 residues in the CDR3. The germline V gene encodes CDR1 DFQATT and CDR2 SNEGSKA (reference sequence).

This clonotype was seen at least ten times. This rearrangement joins TRBV28 to TRBJ2-7, with 8 bases matching TRBD1. CDR1 is MDHEN, CDR2 SYDVKM, per germline. V shed 10 bases and J 5 bases; nucleotides not matched to a gene: 7. CDR3 length: 12 residues. CDR3 coding DNA: TGTGCCACCTACAGGGGGGTGAACGAGCAGTACTTC. Translated, it gives CATYRGVNEQYF.

This clonotype was detected ten times or more. V usage is TRBV7-2 and J usage is TRBJ1-2; the D gene is possibly TRBD1 (5 bases). From germline, CDR1 is SGHTA and CDR2 FQGNSA. V was clipped by 3 bases and J by 6 bases, with 14 bases between them. The CDR3 extends over 14 amino acids. CDR3 DNA: TGTGCCAGCAGCTTGAGTAGGGACCTCGATGGCTACACCTTC. As protein: CASSLSRDLDGYTF.

V usage is TRBV20-1 and J usage is TRBJ2-1, with 10 bases matching TRBD1. The CDR3 extends over 14 amino acids. V lost 3 bases to trimming and J lost 2 bases; unmatched junction nucleotides: 1. Germline lookup yields CDR1 DFQATT and CDR2 SNEGSKA (reference sequence). CDR3 bases: TGCAGTGCTAGGACAGGGGGCGCCTACAATGAGCAGTTCTTC. This encodes CSARTGGAYNEQFF.

This clonotype was detected many times. This chain connects TRBV11-2 to TRBJ2-1; D possibly uses TRBD1 or TRBD2 (5 bases each). Trimming stripped 4 bases from V and 5 bases from J, with 15 bases between. Germline V lookup: CDR1 SGHAT, CDR2 FQNNGV. CDR3 size: 15 residues. The CDR3 loop reads CASSSPRDGNNEQFF. Here the CDR3 DNA reads TGTGCCAGCAGCTCGCCCCGGGACGGGAACAATGAGCAGTTCTTC.

This clonotype has ten or more counts. The chain uses TRBV10-3 and TRBJ1-2; 7 bases line up with TRBD1. CDR3 length: 14 residues. Germline V gene sequence: CDR1 ENHRY, CDR2 SYGVKD. V lost 5 bases and J lost 3; bases outside the gene matches: 6. CDR3 region: CAISKGAGYYGYTF. CDR3 bases: TGTGCCATCAGTAAGGGGGCCGGTTACTATGGCTACACCTTC.

This clonotype has at least ten counts. The V and J genes are TRBV28 and TRBJ2-5, with D possibly TRBD2 on 5 matching bases. The CDR3 is 12 residues long. Germline loops: CDR1 MDHEN, CDR2 SYDVKM. V lost 6 bases to trimming and J lost 2 bases, with 7 bases between them. Here the CDR3 reads CASSGLQETQYF. CDR3 DNA sequence: TGTGCCAGCAGCGGACTTCAAGAGACCCAGTACTTC.

V gene TRBV6-4 combines with J gene TRBJ2-2; 10 bases are a match to TRBD2. V shed 5 bases and J 7 bases; nucleotides not matched to a gene: 10. Germline values: CDR1 MRHNA, CDR2 SNTAGT. The CDR3 is 16 amino acids. The CDR3 DNA follows: TGTGCCAGCAGTATCGTTCTAGCGGGAGTTGGCGGGGAGCTGTTTTTT. It translates to CASSIVLAGVGGELFF.

V gene TRBV7-2 combines with J gene TRBJ2-6; D possibly corresponds to TRBD1 (6 bases). CDR1 is SGHTA, CDR2 FQGNSA, per germline. Trimming left V 3 bases short and J 0 bases short, with 12 bases between. CDR3 length equals 17 residues. The CDR3 loop reads CASSLATGRSGANVLTF. CDR3 coding DNA: TGTGCCAGCAGCTTGGCGACAGGCCGCTCTGGGGCCAACGTCCTGACTTTC.

This clonotype was detected once. This chain links TRBV12-3 or TRBV12-4 with TRBJ1-5; possibly TRBD1 for D (5 bases). Trimming removed 2 bases at V and 0 bases at J, with 8 bases between. The CDR3 contains 15 residues. CDR3 in amino acids: CASSLKGTSNQPQHF. CDR3 coding DNA: TGTGCCAGCAGTTTAAAAGGGACTAGCAATCAGCCCCAGCATTTT.